One T cell receptor beta chain is described in this entry. Its matching antigen is unknown. Germline CDR1 and CDR2: WSHSY and SAAADI. The CDR3 is 13 residues long. Trimming took off 6 bases at V and 4 bases at J, with 12 bases between the two ends. These data belong to a study of early T cells in non-severe SARS-CoV-2 infection. Study overall: Bulk RNA taken from unsorted whole blood was sequenced, leaving chains unpaired.

Study observations and caveats: A preference for anti-spike CD8 responses marked VDJdb matching, which missed private and CD4 specificities.

Attached unique molecular identifiers marked individual cDNA molecules. TCRdb analysed the 5' RACE reads with MiXCR anew, one entry per CDR3 protein. The sample records roughly 100,000 distinct CDR3 sequences, around 14% being singletons. V gene TRBV10-2 combines with J gene TRBJ1-2; D not resolved. Sequenced input: whole blood. The receptor was derived from an adult who was a healthcare worker with PCR-confirmed SARS-CoV-2 infection or an uninfected control (not recorded which). CDR3 sequence reads: CASRERSGYGYTF. The CDR3 DNA follows: TGCGCCAGCAGAGAGCGTTCGGGCTATGGCTACACCTTC.